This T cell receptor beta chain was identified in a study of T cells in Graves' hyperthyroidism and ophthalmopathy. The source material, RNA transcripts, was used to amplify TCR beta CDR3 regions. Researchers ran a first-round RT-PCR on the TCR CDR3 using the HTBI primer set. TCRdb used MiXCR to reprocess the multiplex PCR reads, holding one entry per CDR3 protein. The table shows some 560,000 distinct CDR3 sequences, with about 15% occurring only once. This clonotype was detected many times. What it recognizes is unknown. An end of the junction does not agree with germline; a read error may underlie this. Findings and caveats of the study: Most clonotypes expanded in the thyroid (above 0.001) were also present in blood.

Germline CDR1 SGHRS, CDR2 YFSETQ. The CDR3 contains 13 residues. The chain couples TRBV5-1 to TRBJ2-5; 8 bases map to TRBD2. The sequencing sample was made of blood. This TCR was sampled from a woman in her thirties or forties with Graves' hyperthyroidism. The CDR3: CASSLAGLETQYF. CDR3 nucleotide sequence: TGTGCCAGCAGCTTAGCGGGGTTGGAGACCCAGTACTTC.